The 17 T cell receptor beta chains below come from one sample, sequenced in a study of breast tumors, draining lymph nodes, adjacent tissues. MiXCR, applied by TCRdb to the multiplex PCR reads, yields one record per CDR3 protein. The data show about 230,000 distinct CDR3 sequences, about 30% seen once. Axillary draining lymph nodes of breast cancer patients supplied the node samples. The source material was axillary lymph node tissue. These receptors all stem from a female donor with breast cancer. Some clones in this sample may be carry-over from other donors' samples.

This clonotype occurred many times. The rearrangement links TRBV29-1 to TRBJ2-2; D is uncertain. The length of the CDR3 is 13 residues. The ends were cut back, 3 bases at V and 6 bases at J, with 11 bases in the middle. The germline V gene has CDR1 SQVTM and CDR2 ANQGSEA. CDR3 sequence reads: CSVDLGMAGELFF. CDR3 bases: TGCAGCGTTGATTTGGGGATGGCCGGGGAGCTGTTTTTT.

Remarks on this clonotype: The CDR3 does not close with the conserved phenylalanine or tryptophan, likely indicating a read error. Because the CDR3's place on the DNA is in doubt, the DNA is left out and the CDR3 is given as listed by TCRdb. The rearrangement links TRBV20-1 to TRBJ2-7; TRBD2 is taken as the D call from the table, unchecked against the DNA. The CDR3 numbers 9 amino acids, ends counted. Germline assignment: CDR1 DFQATT and CDR2 SNEGSKA (reference sequence). The CDR3 reads CSASLRLAG.

This clonotype was observed at least ten times. DNA for the CDR3: TGTGCCAGCAGAACGGGGAGAGGGGCCTACGAGCAGTACTTC. It codes for CASRTGRGAYEQYF. This chain uses TRBV6-1 with TRBJ2-7, with D possibly called TRBD1 or TRBD2 (5 bases each). The V and J ends lost 6 bases and 2 bases respectively, with 14 bases between them. The V gene's germline CDR1 is MNHNS and CDR2 SASEGT. This CDR3 contains 14 residues.

CDR3 amino acids: CSAWGGVSVNTEAFF. The CDR3 region has the DNA TGCAGTGCTTGGGGTGGGGTTTCGGTGAACACTGAAGCTTTCTTT. The rearrangement uses TRBV20-1 and TRBJ1-1, with D unclear. The CDR3 loop spans 15 amino acids. Germline V gene sequence: CDR1 DFQATT, CDR2 SNEGSKA (reference sequence). V was shortened by 5 bases and J by 0 bases, with 16 bases between the two germline ends.

This clonotype was seen a handful of times. The chain carries TRBV28 and TRBJ1-4; D might be TRBD1 (6 bases). This CDR3 comprises 17 residues. Trimming removed 7 bases at V and 8 bases at J, with 26 bases between. The germline CDR1 and CDR2 sequences are MDHEN and SYDVKM. The CDR3: CASTKLELGGRGEKLFF. DNA of the CDR3: TGTGCCAGCACTAAATTGGAATTAGGGGGACGAGGCGAAAAACTGTTTTTT.

Concerning this clonotype itself: A much larger clonotype is one base distant, so this may be a read error. The gene calls are TRBV6-1 and TRBJ2-3; tentative D call: TRBD2 (5 bases). Trimming shortened V by 8 bases and J by 3 bases, and 9 bases separated the two germline ends. The CDR3 is 12 residues long. The germline CDR1 and CDR2 sequences are MNHNS and SASEGT. As DNA, the CDR3 is TGTGCCAGCCATGACTATACAGATACGCAGTATTTT. Amino acids: CASHDYTDTQYF.

This clonotype was counted many times. Its ends do not fully match the called genes, so a read error is possible. The chain is built from TRBV5-1 and TRBJ1-2, with D perhaps matching TRBD1 (6 bases). The CDR3 runs 14 residues. Germline V gives CDR1 SGHRS, CDR2 YFSETQ. The CDR3 DNA reads TGCGCCAGCAGTTTGGACGGGGGCGGCTATGGCTACACCTTC. The encoded protein is CASSLDGGGYGYTF.

This clonotype was seen ten or more times. This sequence joins TRBV11-2 and TRBJ2-5, with 7 bases fitting TRBD1. Germline CDR1 is SGHAT and CDR2 is FQNNGV. V trimming: 2 bases; J trimming: 4 bases; junction bases outside the gene matches: 7. The CDR3 consists of 15 residues. The CDR3: CASSLRGQTRETQYF. CDR3 bases: TGTGCCAGCAGCTTAAGGGGGCAAACCCGAGAGACCCAGTACTTC.

This clonotype was recorded many times. DNA for the CDR3: TGTGCCAGCAGCGTTGGGGGAGGCTCCACAGATACGCAGTATTTT. Encoded protein: CASSVGGGSTDTQYF. The chain couples TRBV9 to TRBJ2-3, with D tentatively TRBD2 (6 bases). Trimming cost V 2 bases and J 2 bases, with 12 bases left between them. There are 15 residues in the CDR3. In germline, CDR1 is SGDLS, CDR2 YYNGEE.

The V gene is TRBV10-3, the J gene TRBJ1-5; perhaps TRBD1 as D (6 bases). Looked up from germline, CDR1 is ENHRY and CDR2 is SYGVKD. With 7 bases removed from V and 11 bases from J, the gap between germline ends came to 15 bases. The CDR3 sequence is 12 residues long. The CDR3 DNA is TGTGCCATCAAGGGGGGCGTCAGGGCCCAGCATTTT. It encodes CAIKGGVRAQHF.

This clonotype came up many times. CDR3 sequence: CASSLRGSGRALETQYF. CDR3 sequence (DNA): TGTGCCAGCAGCTTAAGGGGTAGCGGGAGGGCCCTAGAGACCCAGTACTTC. V gene TRBV7-6 combines with J gene TRBJ2-5; 11 bases line up with TRBD2. Trimming took 2 bases from V and 4 from J; bases not matched to a gene: 9. The CDR3 consists of 17 residues. The V gene's germline CDR1 is SGHVS and CDR2 FNYEAQ. The variable domain in full, completed from reference TRBV7-6 and TRBJ2-5, reads GAGVSQSPRYKVTKRGQDVALRCDPISGHVSLYWYRQALGQGPEFLTYFNYEAQQDKSGLPNDRFSAERPEGSISTLTIQRTEQRDSAMYRCASSLRGSGRALETQYFGPGTRLLVL.

This clonotype appeared a few times. The chain uses TRBV5-4 and TRBJ1-1, with D possibly being TRBD1 (5 bases). The V end lost 4 bases, the J end lost 0 bases, and 10 bases lay between the germline ends. Germline lookup yields CDR1 SGHNT and CDR2 YYREEE (reference sequence). CDR3 length: 14 amino acids. The CDR3 DNA reads TGTGCCAGCAGCGGACGGACATTGAACACTGAAGCTTTCTTT. The encoded protein is CASSGRTLNTEAFF.

The chain links TRBV9 to TRBJ2-6; weak D call: TRBD2 (5 bases). V lost 5 bases and J 8 bases, leaving 14 bases between the germline ends. Per germline, CDR1 SGDLS and CDR2 YYNGEE. This CDR3 region has 14 residues. CDR3 nucleotides: TGTGCCAGCAGTCCCACGGTCGGGACCAACGTCCTGACTTTC. Amino acids: CASSPTVGTNVLTF. Combining the CDR3 with reference TRBV9 and TRBJ2-6 gives the whole variable domain DSGVTQTPKHLITATGQRVTLRCSPRSGDLSVYWYQQSLDQGLQFLIQYYNGEERAKGNILERFSAQQFPDLHSELNLSSLELGDSALYFCASSPTVGTNVLTFGAGSRLTVL.

This clonotype was recorded at least ten times. The chain employs TRBV18 and TRBJ2-6, with D possibly matching TRBD1 (7 bases). Germline V gene sequence: CDR1 KGHSH, CDR2 LQKENI. The germline V and J ends were trimmed by 3 bases and 0 bases, with 12 bases remaining between them. CDR3 length: 17 amino acids. The CDR3 bases are TGTGCCAGCTCACCGCGGGACAGATACTCTGGGGCCAACGTCCTGACTTTC. This codes for CASSPRDRYSGANVLTF.

This clonotype was seen repeatedly, ten times or more. The V call is TRBV4-3, the J call TRBJ2-1; a weak D match, TRBD1 (6 bases). Trimming removed 0 bases from V and 9 bases from J, with 18 bases in between. The CDR3 runs 16 residues. The germline CDR1 and CDR2 sequences are LGHNA and YSLEER. CDR3 protein: CASSQDGAAGVGEQFF. In DNA form, the CDR3 reads TGCGCCAGCAGCCAAGATGGAGCGGCAGGGGTTGGTGAGCAGTTCTTC.

This clonotype was observed a handful of times. The V and J genes are TRBV3-1 and TRBJ1-5; possible D gene TRBD1, 5 bases. The V end was cut by 1 base, the J end by 5 bases, with 9 bases between. Germline values: CDR1 LGHDT, CDR2 YNNKEL (reference sequence). The CDR3 is 14 residues long. The CDR3 spells CASSQGGAYQPQHF. The CDR3 DNA sequence: TGTGCCAGCAGCCAAGGAGGGGCTTATCAGCCCCAGCATTTT.

On this clonotype: At one boundary the junction diverges from the germline segment, which might be a read error. CDR3 region: CSARPGLAGGLGELSF. CDR3 sequence (DNA): TGCAGTGCTAGACCTGGACTAGCGGGAGGGCTTGGGGAGCTGTCTTTT. The rearrangement links TRBV20-1 to TRBJ2-2; 15 bases align to TRBD2. Germline CDR1 and CDR2: DFQATT and SNEGSKA (reference sequence). CDR3 size: 16 residues.